A selection of T cell receptor beta chains follows, all from one sample in a study of response to subunit inactivated influenza vaccine. From the RT-PCR reads, TCRdb called clonotypes with MiXCR, one entry per CDR3 protein. The table records approximately 700,000 distinct CDR3 sequences, 15% to 17% of them present only once. Material: PBMCs from blood, obtained about 13 days after vaccination. These receptors all stem from a man aged 45 to 65 who received an inactivated influenza vaccine. CDR3s include the opening cysteine and the closing phenylalanine or tryptophan. A D gene is named only where the DNA matches it firmly. The listing skips clone size in some rows; elsewhere it reads once, few, many or a size class.

cdr3_length,d_call,j_call,clone_size,v_call,cdr3_nt,cdr3_aa
16,TRBD1,TRBJ1-3,many,TRBV7-8,TGTGCCAGCAGCTTGAATACACAGGGGGCTGGAAACACCATATATTTT,CASSLNTQGAGNTIYF
14,-,TRBJ1-4,-,TRBV28,TGTGCCACCAAACGAGGACAGCAAAGGGAAAAACTGTTTTTT,CATKRGQQREKLFF
15,-,TRBJ2-1,-,TRBV21-1,TGTGCCAGCACCAAAAACCTGAAAGGGTGGAATGAGCAGTTCTTC,CASTKNLKGWNEQFF
15,-,TRBJ2-3,few,TRBV4-1,TGCGCCAGCAGCCAAGAAACGTCCTACACAGATACGCAGTATTTT,CASSQETSYTDTQYF
16,TRBD1,TRBJ2-7,few,TRBV6-2/TRBV6-3,TGTGCCAGCAGTTATCCGAGACAGGGGGCCTCCTACGAGCAGTACTTC,CASSYPRQGASYEQYF
12,TRBD1,TRBJ1-2,many,TRBV12-3/TRBV12-4,TGTGCCAGCAGTTTTACAGGGGTAGGCTACACCTTC,CASSFTGVGYTF
15,TRBD1,TRBJ2-7,-,TRBV6-1,TGTGCCAGCAGTCGATACCGACAGGGGGGGTACGAGCAGTACTTC,CASSRYRQGGYEQYF
14,-,TRBJ2-1,few,TRBV4-2,TGTGCCAGCAGCCAAGATCGCTGGACCAATGAGCAGTTCTTC,CASSQDRWTNEQFF
15,TRBD1,TRBJ1-5,few,TRBV12-3/TRBV12-4,TGTGCCAGCAGTTTAAATTTAGGGGGCCCTCAGCCCCAGCATTTT,CASSLNLGGPQPQHF
15,-,TRBJ2-3,-,TRBV10-3,TGTGCCATCAGACGGACTCATCCTAGCACAGATACGCAGTATTTT,CAIRRTHPSTDTQYF
17,-,TRBJ1-4,-,TRBV7-9,TGTGCCAGCAGCCCAATAAGGACAGCCGCAACTAATGAAAAACTGTTTTTT,CASSPIRTAATNEKLFF
13,-,TRBJ2-7,-,TRBV6-1,TGTGCCAGCAGGACGGGACTTTACTACGAGCAGTACTTC,CASRTGLYYEQYF
15,TRBD2,TRBJ2-1,-,TRBV5-4,TGTGCCAGCAGCCCCCGTGGGAGGGCCGTAAATGAGCAGTTCTTC,CASSPRGRAVNEQFF
13,-,TRBJ1-5,many,TRBV5-1,TGCGCCAGCAGCACCACGTACAATCAGCCCCAGCATTTT,CASSTTYNQPQHF
15,-,TRBJ1-3,many,TRBV4-2,TGTGCCAGCAGCCTCGAAAGGGGGAGTGAAAACACCATATATTTT,CASSLERGSENTIYF
16,TRBD1,TRBJ2-1,-,TRBV29-1,TGCAGCGTTGAAGAGGGCGGGACAGGGGGCTCTGATGAGCAGTTCTTC,CSVEEGGTGGSDEQFF
15,-,TRBJ2-6,-,TRBV4-1,TGCGCCAGCAGCCAATTCCCCTCTGGGGCCAACGTCCTGACTTTC,CASSQFPSGANVLTF
17,-,TRBJ2-2,many,TRBV5-1,TGCGCCAGCAGCTTGGTGTCACAGGTCGCGAACACCGGGGAGCTGTTTTTT,CASSLVSQVANTGELFF